What follows are 4 T cell receptor beta chains derived from one specimen sequenced in a study of tumor-infiltrating lymphocytes in primary liver carcinoma. Germline DNA was also extracted, with blood RNA taken from unsorted whole blood. From around 0.5 ug total RNA, TCR beta cDNA was generated with a primer in the constant region. It was through three nested multiplex PCR rounds of slightly modified ARM-PCR that TCR beta libraries arose. TRBV1-TRBV30 forward and Cbeta reverse primers drove the first two roughly 9-cycle rounds. TCRdb analysed the multiplex PCR reads with MiXCR anew, one entry per CDR3 protein. Of 300,000 to 400,000 distinct CDR3 sequences listed, 65% are singletons. Sequencing input: peripheral blood. The receptors here all came from a man between 35 and 55 years old with primary liver carcinoma and hepatitis B virus infection.

Comments on this clonotype: Since a much larger clone is just one base distant, this may be a read error. The chain employs TRBV12-3 or TRBV12-4 and TRBJ2-5, with D uncertain. The CDR3 runs to 13 residues. In DNA, the CDR3 is TGTGCCAGGAGTTTCTTCGTACAAGAGACCCAGTACTTC. It yields the protein CARSFFVQETQYF.

For this clonotype: One end of the junction is discordant with germline, which a read error may explain. V usage is TRBV5-4 and J usage is TRBJ2-1, with 7 bases lining up with TRBD2. Looked up from germline, CDR1 is SGHNT and CDR2 is YYREEE (reference sequence). This CDR3 is 16 amino acids long. The CDR3 here is CASSLDRGVGSNEHFF. The DNA for the CDR3 is TGTGCCAGCAGCTTGGATCGGGGGGTGGGTTCCAATGAGCACTTCTTC. Drawing the rest from reference TRBV5-4 and TRBJ2-1, the complete variable domain is ETGVTQSPTHLIKTRGQQVTLRCSSQSGHNTVSWYQQALGQGPQFIFQYYREEENGRGNFPPRFSGLQFPNYSSELNVNALELDDSALYLCASSLDRGVGSNEHFFGPGTRLTVL.

As to this clonotype: Given a much more abundant clone one base away, this may be a read error. The chain employs TRBV4-2 and TRBJ1-1; D gene unclear. Per germline, CDR1 LGHNA and CDR2 YNFKEQ. The ends were cut back, 8 bases at V and 7 bases at J, with 20 bases in the middle. The CDR3 has 14 amino acids. CDR3 DNA sequence: TGTGCCAGCCGAAGTTACCGGAAACCCAGTGAAGCTTTCTTT. Protein sequence: CASRSYRKPSEAFF.

This clonotype showed up many times. The chain couples TRBV12-3 or TRBV12-4 to TRBJ1-2, with D hard to call. Trimming removed 3 bases from V and 4 bases from J, with 15 bases in between. This CDR3 comprises 15 residues. DNA of the CDR3: TGTGCCAGCAGTTTGGGTGCCGGGCAGACCTATGGCTACACCTTC. This codes for CASSLGAGQTYGYTF.